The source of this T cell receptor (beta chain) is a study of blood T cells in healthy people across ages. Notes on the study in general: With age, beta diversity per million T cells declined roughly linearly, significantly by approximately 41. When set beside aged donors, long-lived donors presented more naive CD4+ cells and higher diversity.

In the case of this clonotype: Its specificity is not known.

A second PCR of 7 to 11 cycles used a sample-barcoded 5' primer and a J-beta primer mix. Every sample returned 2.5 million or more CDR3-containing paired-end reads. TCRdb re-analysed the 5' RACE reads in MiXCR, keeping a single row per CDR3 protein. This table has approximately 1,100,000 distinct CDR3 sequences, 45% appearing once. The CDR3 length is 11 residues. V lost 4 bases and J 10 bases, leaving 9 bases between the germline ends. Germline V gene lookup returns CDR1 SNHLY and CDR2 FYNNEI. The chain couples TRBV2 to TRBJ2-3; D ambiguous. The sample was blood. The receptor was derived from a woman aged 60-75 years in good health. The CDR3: CASSGCLAQYF. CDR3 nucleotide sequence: TGTGCCAGCAGTGGGTGTCTCGCGCAGTATTTT. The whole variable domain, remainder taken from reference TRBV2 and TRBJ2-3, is EPEVTQTPSHQVTQMGQEVILRCVPISNHLYFYWYRQILGQKVEFLVSFYNNEISEKSEIFDDQFSVERPDGSNFTLKIRSTKLEDSAMYFCASSGCLAQYFGPGTRLTVL.